This T cell receptor beta chain comes out of a study of Ad26.COV2.S vaccination and SARS-CoV-2 variants (dated by TCRdb to the early 2020s). For the wider study: Vaccine-arm donors were drawn from COV1001, a multicentre, randomized, double-blind, placebo-controlled phase I-IIa trial of Ad26.COV2.S in healthy adults. Ad26.COV2.S was given intramuscularly at 5x10^10 or 1x10^11 viral particles, as a single shot or as two shots 56 days apart. TCRbeta repertoire sequencing served as the tool for gauging how specific and how broad the SARS-CoV-2-reactive T cell receptors were following Ad26.COV2.S vaccination. A total of 32 samples were included in the TCR-sequenced set, comprising some 20 Ad26.COV2.S vaccine recipients, 5 placebo recipients and 8 SARS-CoV-2 convalescent individuals. Trial participants were randomized into five groups of five, in which low-dose or high-dose Ad26.COV2.S was given once or twice, or placebo was given on both occasions. Investigators did not know the trial group allocation while performing experiments and assessing outcomes. Summary of the overall study and its limitations: Vaccine and placebo recipients had comparable non-spike TCR breadth, which fits with the vaccine containing only spike. Substantial breadth of spike-specific CD8+ and CD4+ T cell responses was reported after vaccination. Higher spike-specific TCR breadth was observed in Ad26.COV2.S recipients than in placebo recipients (P = 0.0014). The study was not powered for comparison of responses between vaccine doses or regimens. It was noted by the authors that total T cell responses may have been underestimated by the TCR breadth and depth analyses.

The immunoSEQ Assay was the method used to sequence TCRbeta CDR3 regions. After extraction, genomic DNA underwent amplification by bias-controlled multiplex PCR, followed by high-throughput sequencing. The original pipeline was this. To quantify the absolute abundance of every unique TCRbeta CDR3 region, sequences were collapsed and filtered. T cell fraction was estimated by normalizing TCRbeta template counts to usable DNA, which was measured by amplifying reference genes present in all nucleated cells. Repertoire TCRs were annotated as SARS-CoV-2-specific when V gene, CDR3 amino acid sequence and J gene were exactly matched to a known reactive TCR set. MIRA supplied the reference SARS-CoV-2 TCR set, which was filtered for enrichment in COVID-19-positive ImmuneCODE repertoires so that public or cross-reactive TCRs were removed. Using the MIRA antigens, annotated TCRs were further analysed by specific ORF or by position within an ORF. Breadth was defined as annotated unique rearrangements over total unique productive rearrangements; depth was the summed frequency of those rearrangements. TCR breadth was compared between groups using two-sided Wilcoxon rank-sum tests. TCRdb limited this immuneACCESS table to in-frame rearrangements with V and J called. A share of clones is missing; checked studies link under half to unresolved V genes, and the rest is unexplained. V, J and clone size are taken as reported in that table, and D and trimming were inferred from the DNA itself. This sample comprises approximately 410,000 clones, roughly 90% of them detected only once. Approximately 4% of the sample is taken by the ten largest.

As concerns this clone: Its target antigen remains unknown. No base qualities exist here, and no much larger clone lies one base off it.

The treatment or condition label corresponds to: roughly 20 received Ad26.COV2.S at low or high dose, single or two shots; several received placebo; per-sample allocation not given. For vaccine and placebo recipients, repertoires were sequenced using samples collected on day 63 after the first injection. In Cohort 1b, around 23 adults aged 18-55 years were enrolled at a single site in Boston, USA, between 29 July and 7 August 2020. Ad26.COV2.S was a replication-incompetent adenovirus type 26 vector expressing a prefusion-stabilized SARS-CoV-2 spike protein from the original Wuhan strain. Trimming removed 4 bases from V and 5 bases from J, leaving 13 bases between the germline ends. Spanning cysteine to phenylalanine, the CDR3 consists of 14 amino acids. Only the CDR3 DNA is retained, 42 bases long and in frame from the first base. CDR1 and CDR2, per the germline V gene, are SGDLS and YYNGEE.

The rearranged segments are TRBV9 and TRBJ2-1, with no confidently assigned D gene. Sequencing used peripheral blood, obtained in a trial of Ad26.COV2.S vaccine versus placebo. The TCR originated in a person between 18 and 60 years old who received the Ad26.COV2.S COVID-19 vaccine or a placebo. The sequenced DNA is TGTGCCAGCAGCCCGTTAGCCCCTGACAATGAGCAGTTCTTC. Translation gives CASSPLAPDNEQFF.